This is a list of T cell receptor beta chains from one sample in a study of T cells in Graves' hyperthyroidism and ophthalmopathy. MiXCR, applied by TCRdb to the multiplex PCR reads, yields one record per CDR3 protein. This table holds about 110,000 distinct CDR3 sequences, 16% found once. Sequencing used blood. Receptor source: a woman between 50 and 59 years old with Graves' hyperthyroidism. CDR3s leave out the opening cysteine and the closing phenylalanine or tryptophan.

v_gene,j_gene,CDR3aa
TRBV5-6,TRBJ1-6,ASSAGTHLSPLH
TRBV28,TRBJ2-7,ASSPTERGEQY
TRBV13,TRBJ2-7,ASSRLAGELGEQY
TRBV29-1,TRBJ1-2,SVWEALNYGYT
TRBV20-1,TRBJ1-5,SARDRRGGNQPQH
TRBV5-1,TRBJ2-7,ASSGGARSIHEQY
TRBV20-1,TRBJ2-2,SARGPTGDTGELF
TRBV29-1,TRBJ1-5,SVGYGRHQPQH
TRBV11-2,TRBJ2-1,ASSSGLAGARNEQF
TRBV11-2,TRBJ2-2,ASSWRRLTGELF
TRBV6-2/TRBV6-3,TRBJ2-1,ASSSRGVAGGARSSYNEQF
TRBV20-1,TRBJ2-3,SARHRGTDTQY
TRBV5-1,TRBJ2-1,ASSPGRPGDEQF
TRBV2,TRBJ2-1,ASSDLAGGGNEQF
TRBV4-1,TRBJ2-1,ASSHTTGTGFGNEQF
TRBV12-3/TRBV12-4,TRBJ1-6,ASRRGTGAGSPLH
TRBV5-1,TRBJ2-1,ASSAGRPLEEQS
TRBV20-1,TRBJ2-7,SAREPGQVNPYEQY
TRBV19,TRBJ2-5,ASNPFPGPVQTQY
TRBV2,TRBJ1-4,ASTGQGTNEKLF
TRBV19,TRBJ2-6,ASSPTSSGANVLT
TRBV27,TRBJ2-3,ASSLLKDATDTQY
TRBV24-1,.,ATSEPNRGEQY
TRBV6-8,TRBJ1-2,ASSYGRDYGYT
TRBV5-1,TRBJ2-1,ASSLGGTDNEQF
TRBV5-6,TRBJ1-6,ASSAGTGYSPLH
TRBV2,TRBJ2-5,ASSEWTDHQETQY
TRBV11-2,TRBJ2-5,ASSSSGVGGETQY
TRBV3-1,TRBJ1-2,ASRLSGQRNYGYT
TRBV18,TRBJ2-1,ASSPGTGGGEQF
TRBV9,TRBJ2-5,ASSNVGETQY
TRBV6-2/TRBV6-3,TRBJ1-1,ASSRRTHNTEAF
TRBV20-1,TRBJ1-6,SAGGSSYNSPLH
TRBV11-2,TRBJ2-2,ASSLASNTGELF
TRBV5-1,TRBJ2-1,ASSSTYNEQF
TRBV5-1,TRBJ2-1,ASSLTGKLEQF
TRBV2,TRBJ2-5,ASSENPGTGGKETQY
TRBV20-1,TRBJ2-1,SAREEEQF
TRBV29-1,TRBJ1-2,SVDMDRGQYGYT
TRBV6-6,TRBJ1-1,ASSYGGMNTEAF
TRBV6-1,TRBJ1-5,ATRTGYQPQH
TRBV4-1,TRBJ1-4,ASSQDWQDNEKLF
TRBV3-1,TRBJ1-1,ASSQGSGYTEAF
TRBV5-1,TRBJ2-2,ASTRGGGTDTGELF
TRBV3-1,TRBJ1-1,ASSQDRSRTEAF
TRBV5-1,TRBJ1-5,ASSLQGGGNQPQH
TRBV30,TRBJ1-6,AWSVSGSSPLH
TRBV29-1,TRBJ2-7,SVGQGNSYEQY
TRBV7-3,TRBJ1-1,ASSLSGGSPNTEAF
TRBV2,TRBJ2-1,ASRGGTAYNEQF
TRBV3-1,TRBJ1-2,ASSQGPVSGYT
TRBV7-9,TRBJ2-5,ASSPASTSGATQY
TRBV5-1,TRBJ1-4,ASSWTGEYEKLF
TRBV4-1,TRBJ2-1,ASSQAQRAFNEQF
TRBV7-8,TRBJ2-2,ASSPRQGDTGELF
TRBV2,TRBJ2-3,ASSGGLLDRGGDTQY
TRBV4-3,TRBJ2-7,ASSQLAGVYEQY